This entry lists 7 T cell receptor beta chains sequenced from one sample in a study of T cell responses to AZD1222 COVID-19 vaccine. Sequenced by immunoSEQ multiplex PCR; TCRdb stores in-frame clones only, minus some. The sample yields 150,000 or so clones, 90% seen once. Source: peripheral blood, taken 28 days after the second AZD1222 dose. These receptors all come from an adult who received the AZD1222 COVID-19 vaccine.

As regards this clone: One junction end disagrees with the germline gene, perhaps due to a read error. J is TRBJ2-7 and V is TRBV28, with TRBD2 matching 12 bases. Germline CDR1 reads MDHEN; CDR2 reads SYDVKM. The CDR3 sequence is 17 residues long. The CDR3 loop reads CASSLTDREPRLAGEVF. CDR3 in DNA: TGTGCCAGCAGTCTCACAGACCGAGAACCAAGACTAGCGGGAGAGGTCTTC.

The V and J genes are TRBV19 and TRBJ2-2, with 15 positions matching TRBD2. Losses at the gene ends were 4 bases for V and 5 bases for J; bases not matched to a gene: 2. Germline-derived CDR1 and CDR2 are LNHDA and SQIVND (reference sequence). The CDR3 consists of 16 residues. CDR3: CASSTGLAGGTGELFF. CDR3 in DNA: TGTGCCAGTAGTACCGGACTAGCGGGAGGGACCGGGGAGCTGTTTTTT.

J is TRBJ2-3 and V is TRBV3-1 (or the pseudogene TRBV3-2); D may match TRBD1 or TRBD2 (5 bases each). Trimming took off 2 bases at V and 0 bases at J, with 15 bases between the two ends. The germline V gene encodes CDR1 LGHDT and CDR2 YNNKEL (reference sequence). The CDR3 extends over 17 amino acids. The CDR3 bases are TGTGCCAGCAGCCAATCTTCGGGACGGTCTAGCACAGATACGCAGTATTTT. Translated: CASSQSSGRSSTDTQYF.

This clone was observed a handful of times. CDR3 loop: CASRGTSGGRYEQYF. CDR3 in DNA: TGTGCCAGCAGAGGCACTAGCGGGGGTCGCTACGAGCAGTACTTC. The chain joins TRBV27 to TRBJ2-7; TRBD2 agrees at 11 bases. Germline V gene sequence: CDR1 MNHEY, CDR2 SMNVEV (reference sequence). After removal of 6 bases from V and 3 bases from J, the junction contained 7 bases not matched to a gene. The CDR3 spans 15 residues.

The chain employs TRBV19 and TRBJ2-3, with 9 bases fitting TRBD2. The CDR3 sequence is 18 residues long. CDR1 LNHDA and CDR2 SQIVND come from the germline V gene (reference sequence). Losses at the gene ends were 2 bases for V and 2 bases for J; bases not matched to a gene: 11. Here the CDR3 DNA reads TGTGCCAGTAGTATAAGGGGGCTATCTAGCGGGATCACAGATACGCAGTATTTT. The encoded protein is CASSIRGLSSGITDTQYF. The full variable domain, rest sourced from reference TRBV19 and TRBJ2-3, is DGGITQSPKYLFRKEGQNVTLSCEQNLNHDAMYWYRQDPGQGLRLIYYSQIVNDFQKGDIAEGYSVSREKKESFPLTVTSAQKNPTAFYLCASSIRGLSSGITDTQYFGPGTRLTVL.

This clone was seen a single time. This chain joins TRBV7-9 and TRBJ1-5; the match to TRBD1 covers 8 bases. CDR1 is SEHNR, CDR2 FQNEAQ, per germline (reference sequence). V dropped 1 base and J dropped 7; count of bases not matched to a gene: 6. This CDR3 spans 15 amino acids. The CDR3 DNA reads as TGTGCCAGCAGCTTAGGACAGGGGACGAGGCAGCCCCAGCATTTT. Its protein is CASSLGQGTRQPQHF.

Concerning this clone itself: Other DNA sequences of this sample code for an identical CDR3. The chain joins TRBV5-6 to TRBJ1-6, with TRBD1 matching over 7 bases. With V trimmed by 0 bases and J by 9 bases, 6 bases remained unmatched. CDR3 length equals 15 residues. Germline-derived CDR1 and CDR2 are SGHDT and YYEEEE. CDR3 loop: CASSLADRVSSPLHF. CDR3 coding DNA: TGTGCCAGCAGCTTGGCCGACAGGGTGAGTTCACCCCTCCACTTT.